The 21 T cell receptor beta chains presented below share a single source sample, sequenced in a study of blood T cell repertoires in COVID-19. Measured with immunoSEQ multiplex PCR; TCRdb has only the in-frame clones, and not every one. The sample comprises hundreds of thousands of clones, more than 85% of which are singletons, and over 4% rests with the top ten. Input material: peripheral blood. Source of these receptors: a woman aged 25-40 years with acute or convalescent COVID-19.

The chain is built from TRBV2 and TRBJ2-3, with D tentatively TRBD2 (5 bases). Per the germline V gene, CDR1 is SNHLY and CDR2 is FYNNEI. Trimming shortened V by 3 bases and J by 2 bases, and 9 bases separated the two germline ends. The CDR3 runs to 14 residues. CDR3 DNA: TGTGCCAGCAGTGAGGGGAGAGACACAGATACGCAGTATTTT. Translating gives CASSEGRDTDTQYF.

The chain uses TRBV2 and TRBJ2-5, with 8 bases aligning to TRBD1. Germline CDR1 is SNHLY and CDR2 is FYNNEI. CDR3 length: 14 amino acids. V gave up 2 bases and J gave up 4 bases; unmatched junction bases: 3. CDR3: CASSEQGAGETQYF. CDR3 sequence (DNA): TGTGCCAGCAGTGAACAGGGGGCGGGAGAGACCCAGTACTTC.

The chain is built from TRBV6-1 and TRBJ2-5; 12 bases fit TRBD2. Germline V gives CDR1 MNHNS, CDR2 SASEGT. Trimming took 0 bases from V and 0 from J; bases not matched to a gene: 5. The CDR3 contains 18 residues. Written as DNA, the CDR3 is TGTGCCAGCAGTGAAGCAAGGCTAGCGGGGGGGAACCAAGAGACCCAGTACTTC. It specifies CASSEARLAGGNQETQYF.

The rearrangement joins TRBV20-1 to TRBJ2-2; tentatively, D is TRBD1 (6 bases). The CDR3 length is 14 residues. Germline assignment: CDR1 DFQATT and CDR2 SNEGSKA (reference sequence). V dropped 3 bases and J dropped 5 bases, with 13 bases sitting between them. CDR3 sequence reads: CSASLGARTGELFF. CDR3 sequence (DNA): TGCAGTGCTAGTTTGGGGGCGAGGACCGGGGAGCTGTTTTTT.

This chain uses TRBV6-5 with TRBJ2-7; 7 bases map to TRBD1. The V gene's germline CDR1 is MNHEY and CDR2 SVGAGI. The CDR3 loop spans 13 amino acids. The trim removed 5 bases at V and 4 bases at J, leaving 5 bases unmatched. The CDR3 spells CASSRQGTYEQYF. CDR3 in DNA: TGTGCCAGCAGTCGACAGGGTACTTACGAGCAGTACTTC.

The rearrangement uses TRBV4-1 and TRBJ1-2; TRBD1 matches at 7 bases. Germline-derived CDR1 and CDR2 are MGHRA and YSYEKL. Germline trimming cut 4 bases from V and 5 bases from J; bases unmatched to any gene: 13. The CDR3 covers 16 residues. The CDR3 loop is CASSRTLTDRVYGYTF. DNA for the CDR3: TGCGCCAGCAGCCGTACCCTAACTGACAGGGTGTATGGCTACACCTTC.

The V and J genes are TRBV19 and TRBJ2-7; 9 bases align to TRBD1. The V segment lost 6 bases and the J segment 3 bases; nucleotides outside the gene matches: 9. CDR3 length: 15 residues. The germline CDR1 and CDR2 sequences are LNHDA and SQIVND (reference sequence). Here the CDR3 reads CASRRTGTGNYEQYF. Here the CDR3 DNA reads TGTGCCAGTAGGAGAACCGGGACAGGGAACTACGAGCAGTACTTC.

This chain joins TRBV28 and TRBJ1-1, with 10 nucleotides matching TRBD1. V lost 7 bases to trimming and J lost 4 bases; unmatched junction nucleotides: 6. The CDR3 totals 14 residues. The germline CDR1 and CDR2 sequences are MDHEN and SYDVKM. The CDR3 is CASIETGGGTEAFF. In DNA, the CDR3 is TGTGCCAGCATAGAGACAGGGGGCGGCACTGAAGCTTTCTTT.

The sample holds a few counts of this clone. V usage is TRBV29-1 and J usage is TRBJ1-1, with 7 bases that match TRBD1. Germline V lookup: CDR1 SQVTM, CDR2 ANQGSEA. J lost 5 bases, V lost 7 bases, and 4 bases had no gene match. The CDR3 has 11 residues. In DNA, the CDR3 is TGCAGCGCCGAGGGGGCGACTGAAGCTTTCTTT. Translating it yields CSAEGATEAFF.

This chain links TRBV5-6 with TRBJ1-1; D is uncertain. Trimming stripped 6 bases from V and 0 bases from J, with 9 bases between. Germline CDR1 is SGHDT and CDR2 is YYEEEE. The CDR3 covers 13 residues. CDR3 sequence reads: CASTWSVNTEAFF. The CDR3, as DNA: TGTGCCAGCACCTGGTCGGTGAACACTGAAGCTTTCTTT.

The genes are TRBV27 and TRBJ2-4, with D hard to call. CDR1 MNHEY and CDR2 SMNVEV come from the germline V gene (reference sequence). This CDR3 has 14 amino acids. The V end was cut by 0 bases, the J end by 3 bases, with 6 bases between. CDR3 nucleotides: TGTGCCAGCAGTTTATCTCCCGTCAAAAACATTCAGTACTTC. Translated: CASSLSPVKNIQYF.

The CDR3 loop reads CASSLVSGRVLGETQYF. The CDR3 DNA is TGCGCCAGCAGCTTGGTTTCAGGGAGGGTCTTAGGAGAGACCCAGTACTTC. The V and J genes are TRBV5-1 and TRBJ2-5; 7 bases are shared with TRBD2. V shed 0 bases, J shed 4 bases, and the junction held 12 bases outside the gene matches. The CDR3 totals 17 residues. Germline V gene data show CDR1 as SGHRS and CDR2 as YFSETQ.

J is TRBJ2-1 and V is TRBV5-4, with D perhaps TRBD2 (5 bases). From germline, CDR1 is SGHNT and CDR2 YYREEE (reference sequence). This CDR3 region has 15 residues. V was cut by 3 bases and J by 3 bases, with 13 bases left in between. The CDR3 DNA follows: TGTGCCAGCAGCTCGGAACCTACTAGCTACAATGAGCAGTTCTTC. Protein product: CASSSEPTSYNEQFF.

The chain recombines TRBV5-1 with TRBJ2-7, with 9 bases that match TRBD1. The V and J ends lost 4 bases and 2 bases, in that order; junction bases with no gene match: 4. This CDR3 is built from 14 residues. Germline V gene data show CDR1 as SGHRS and CDR2 as YFSETQ. The CDR3 DNA reads TGCGCCAGCAGCGTATGGACAGGGGCCTACGAGCAGTACTTC. Its translation is CASSVWTGAYEQYF.

In this sample, this clone turned up once. The J gene is TRBJ2-2, the V gene TRBV9; D unresolved. CDR3 length equals 11 residues. Trimming removed 5 bases from V and 6 bases from J, with 5 bases in between. Looked up from germline, CDR1 is SGDLS and CDR2 is YYNGEE. CDR3 in DNA: TGTGCCAGCAGTGGCTCCGGGGAGCTGTTTTTT. Translated: CASSGSGELFF.

This chain links TRBV29-1 with TRBJ1-1, with 7 bases that match TRBD1. Germline V gene lookup returns CDR1 SQVTM and CDR2 ANQGSEA. V shed 4 bases and J 11 bases; nucleotides not matched to a gene: 16. The CDR3 extends over 14 amino acids. In nucleotides, the CDR3 is TGCAGCGTTGTCACAGACAGGGACCCCCGTCGGGCTTTCTTT. Translating gives CSVVTDRDPRRAFF.

This clone occurred once. The V call is TRBV6-5, the J call TRBJ2-7; the match to TRBD1 covers 10 bases. CDR1 and CDR2 from the germline V gene are MNHEY and SVGAGI. The CDR3 is made up of 13 amino acids. Germline trimming cut 7 bases from V and 3 bases from J; bases unmatched to any gene: 3. The CDR3 sequence is CASTGTGVYEQYF. For the CDR3, the DNA is TGTGCCAGCACTGGGACAGGGGTCTACGAGCAGTACTTC.

The chain combines TRBV6-5 with TRBJ1-1; D not resolved. Deletions cut 5 bases from V and 0 bases from J, with 4 bases between. Germline CDR1 and CDR2: MNHEY and SVGAGI. The CDR3 is made up of 12 amino acids. The CDR3 DNA follows: TGTGCCAGCAGTAACATGAACACTGAAGCTTTCTTT. Translating gives CASSNMNTEAFF.

The chain employs TRBV21-1 and TRBJ1-6. TRBV21-1 is described as a pseudogene. The CDR3 covers 15 residues. The CDR3 loop reads CASTTGGGKNSPLHF. The DNA for the CDR3 is TGTGCCAGCACCACGGGAGGGGGGAAAAATTCACCCCTCCACTTT.

The chain is built from TRBV2 and TRBJ1-2, with 11 bases lining up with TRBD1. The V and J ends lost 8 bases and 8 bases, in that order; junction bases with no gene match: 10. This CDR3 has 14 amino acids. Germline V gene lookup returns CDR1 SNHLY and CDR2 FYNNEI. The CDR3 region has the DNA TGTGCCAGCGACATCGGACAGGGGGCTTGGGGCTACACCTTC. Translation: CASDIGQGAWGYTF.

This chain joins TRBV6-6 and TRBJ1-1; TRBD1 is a possible D gene (6 bases). This CDR3 is 15 amino acids long. The V end lost 2 bases, the J end lost 4 bases, and 14 bases lay between the germline ends. The V gene's germline CDR1 is MNHNY and CDR2 SVGAGI (reference sequence). The DNA for the CDR3 is TGTGCCAGCAGTTACCTGAGGGGGACTAGCACTGAAGCTTTCTTT. This encodes CASSYLRGTSTEAFF.